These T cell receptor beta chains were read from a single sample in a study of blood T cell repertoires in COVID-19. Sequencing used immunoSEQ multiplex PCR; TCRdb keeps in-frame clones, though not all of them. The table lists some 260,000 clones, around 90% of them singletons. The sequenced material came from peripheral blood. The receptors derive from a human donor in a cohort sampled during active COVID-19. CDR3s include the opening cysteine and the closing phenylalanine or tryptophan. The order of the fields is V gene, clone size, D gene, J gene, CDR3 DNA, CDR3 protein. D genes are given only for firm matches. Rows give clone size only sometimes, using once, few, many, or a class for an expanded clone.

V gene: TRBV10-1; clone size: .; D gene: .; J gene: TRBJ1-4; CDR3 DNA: TGCGCCAGCTCGCCCGGGAGGGCAACTAATGAAAAACTGTTTTTT; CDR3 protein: CASSPGRATNEKLFF
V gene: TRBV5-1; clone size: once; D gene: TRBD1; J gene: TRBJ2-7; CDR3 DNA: TGCGCCAGCAGCCCGACAGGGAGCCACGAGCAGTACTTC; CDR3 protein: CASSPTGSHEQYF
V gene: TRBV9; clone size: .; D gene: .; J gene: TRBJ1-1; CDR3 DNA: TGTGCCAGCAGCGGGAGAACGGCGAACACTGAAGCTTTCTTT; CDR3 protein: CASSGRTANTEAFF
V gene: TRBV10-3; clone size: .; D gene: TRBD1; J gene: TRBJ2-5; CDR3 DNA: TGTGCCATCACTCGGGACAGGGACGCAGAGACCCAGTACTTC; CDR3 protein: CAITRDRDAETQYF
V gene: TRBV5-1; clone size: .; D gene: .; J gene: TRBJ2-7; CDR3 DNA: TGCGCCAGCAGCTTCGGGCAGGGGTACCACGAGCAGTACTTC; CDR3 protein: CASSFGQGYHEQYF
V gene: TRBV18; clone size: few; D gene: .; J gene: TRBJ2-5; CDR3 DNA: TGTGCCAGCTCACCGCCTAACCTGGAGACCCAGTACTTC; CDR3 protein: CASSPPNLETQYF
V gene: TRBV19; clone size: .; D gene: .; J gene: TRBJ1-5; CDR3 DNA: TGTGCCAGTAAAGCATACAGTGACAATCAGCCCCAGCATTTT; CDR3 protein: CASKAYSDNQPQHF
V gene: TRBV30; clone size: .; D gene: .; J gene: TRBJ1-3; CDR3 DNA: TGTGCCTGGAGTGTGAGGGTAACTGGAAACACCATATATTTT; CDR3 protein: CAWSVRVTGNTIYF
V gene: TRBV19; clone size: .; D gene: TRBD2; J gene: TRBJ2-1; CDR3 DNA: TGTGCCAGTAGCGATGCCGGGACTAGGGCATACAATGAGCAGTTCTTC; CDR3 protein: CASSDAGTRAYNEQFF
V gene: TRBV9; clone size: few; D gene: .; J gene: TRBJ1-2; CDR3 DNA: TGTGCCAGCAGCGTAGTACCAGGGATGAATTATGGCTACACCTTC; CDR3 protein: CASSVVPGMNYGYTF
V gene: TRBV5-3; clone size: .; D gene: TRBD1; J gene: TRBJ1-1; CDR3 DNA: TGTGCCAGAAGCTACAGGGGATCGGTCCCTGAAGCTTTCTTT; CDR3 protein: CARSYRGSVPEAFF
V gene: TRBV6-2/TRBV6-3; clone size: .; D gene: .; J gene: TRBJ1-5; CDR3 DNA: TGTGCCAGCAGTTACCCAAACAGGATTGGTCAGCCCCAGCATTTT; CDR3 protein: CASSYPNRIGQPQHF
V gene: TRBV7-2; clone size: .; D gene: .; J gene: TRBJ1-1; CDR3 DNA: TGTGCCGGGGGGGGCGGGTACACTGAAGCTTTCTTT; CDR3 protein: CAGGGGYTEAFF
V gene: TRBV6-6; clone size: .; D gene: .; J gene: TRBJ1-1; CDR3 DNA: TGTGCCAGCAGTACCGAGGCAGGGGTGACTGAAGCTTTCTTT; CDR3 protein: CASSTEAGVTEAFF
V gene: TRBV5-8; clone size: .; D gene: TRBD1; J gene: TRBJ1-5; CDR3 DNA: TGTGCCAGTCCAGGGGGCGCGGGTCAGCCCCAGCATTTT; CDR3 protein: CASPGGAGQPQHF
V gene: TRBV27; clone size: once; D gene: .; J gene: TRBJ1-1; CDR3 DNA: TGTGCCAGCAGTTTATTTTTTTTTGAGTCACGACCAGGGTATGAAGCTTTCTTT; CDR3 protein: CASSLFFFESRPGYEAFF
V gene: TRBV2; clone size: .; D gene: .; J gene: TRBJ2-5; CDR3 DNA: TGTGCCAGCAGTGAACGGAGGACGCCAGAGACCCAGTACTTC; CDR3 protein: CASSERRTPETQYF
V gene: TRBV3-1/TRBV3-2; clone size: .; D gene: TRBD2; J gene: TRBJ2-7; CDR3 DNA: TGTGCCAGCAGCCAGATACTAGCGGGGCTAACCTACGAGCAGTACTTC; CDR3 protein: CASSQILAGLTYEQYF
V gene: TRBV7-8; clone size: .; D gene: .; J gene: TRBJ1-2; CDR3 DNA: TGTGCCAGCAGCTTAGATTCTCCGGGGGGGCCCTATGGCTACACCTTC; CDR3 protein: CASSLDSPGGPYGYTF
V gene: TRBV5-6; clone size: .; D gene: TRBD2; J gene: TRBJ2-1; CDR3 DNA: TGTGCCAGCACGGAGCGGGGCTCCTACAATGAGCAGTTCTTC; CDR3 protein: CASTERGSYNEQFF
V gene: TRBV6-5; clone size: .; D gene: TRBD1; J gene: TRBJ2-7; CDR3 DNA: TGTGCCAGCAGTTACACCGGGACAGGGGGTTACGAGCAGTACTTC; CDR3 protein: CASSYTGTGGYEQYF
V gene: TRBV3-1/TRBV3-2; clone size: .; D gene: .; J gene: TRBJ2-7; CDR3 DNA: TGTGCCAGCAGCCAAGGGGGCGGGAACAACGAGCAGTACTTC; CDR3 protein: CASSQGGGNNEQYF
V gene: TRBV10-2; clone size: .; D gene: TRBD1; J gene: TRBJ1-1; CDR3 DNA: TGCGCCAGCAGTGACGGGAGACAGGGGAACACTGAAGCTTTCTTT; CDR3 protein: CASSDGRQGNTEAFF
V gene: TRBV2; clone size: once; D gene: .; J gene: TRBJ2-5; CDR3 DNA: TGTGCCAGCAGGCTCGGGGGGCCCCAGTACTTC; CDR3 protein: CASRLGGPQYF
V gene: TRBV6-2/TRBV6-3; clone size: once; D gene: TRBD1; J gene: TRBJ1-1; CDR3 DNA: TGTGCCAGCAGTTATCAGGGGGCGAGGAACACTGAAGCTTTCTTT; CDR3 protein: CASSYQGARNTEAFF
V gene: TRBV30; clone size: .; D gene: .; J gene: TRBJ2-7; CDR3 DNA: TGTGCCTGGAGGTTTTGGGACACCCCCTCGGGAGAGCAGTACTTC; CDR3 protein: CAWRFWDTPSGEQYF
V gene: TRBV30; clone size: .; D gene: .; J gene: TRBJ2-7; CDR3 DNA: TGTGCCTGGAATTTCCCGGCAGCCCGGCGGATCTACGAGCAGTACTTC; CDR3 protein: CAWNFPAARRIYEQYF
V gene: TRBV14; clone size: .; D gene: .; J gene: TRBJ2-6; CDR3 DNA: TGTGCCAGCGCGGTGTCTGGGGCCAACGTCCTGACTTTC; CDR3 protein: CASAVSGANVLTF
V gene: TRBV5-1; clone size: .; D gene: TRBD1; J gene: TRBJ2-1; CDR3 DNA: TGCGCCAGCAGCCTAGGACAGGGAGGAGGCTACAATGAGCAGTTCTTC; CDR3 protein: CASSLGQGGGYNEQFF
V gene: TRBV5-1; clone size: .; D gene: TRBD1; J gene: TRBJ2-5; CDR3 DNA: TGCGCCAGCAGCCGACGACAGGGGGAAGAGACCCAGTACTTC; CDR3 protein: CASSRRQGEETQYF
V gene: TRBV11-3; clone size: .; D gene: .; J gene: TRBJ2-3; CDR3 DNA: TGTGCCAGCAGCTTAGGGCTGGCGGCGTATAGCACAGATACGCAGTATTTT; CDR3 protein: CASSLGLAAYSTDTQYF
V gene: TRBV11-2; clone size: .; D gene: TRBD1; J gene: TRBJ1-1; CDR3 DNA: TGTGCCAGCAGCTTAGTTCAGGGGGTTGGGAACACTGAAGCTTTCTTT; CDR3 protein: CASSLVQGVGNTEAFF
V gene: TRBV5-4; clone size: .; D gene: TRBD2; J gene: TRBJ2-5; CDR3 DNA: TGTGCCAGCTCCAATGGCGGGAGGGCCGATTCGGAGACCCAGTACTTC; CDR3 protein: CASSNGGRADSETQYF
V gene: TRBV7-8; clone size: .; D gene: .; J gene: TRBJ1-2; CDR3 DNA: TGTGCCAGCAGCTCCGCAGCTTCAGGATCCGGCTACACCTTC; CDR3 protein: CASSSAASGSGYTF
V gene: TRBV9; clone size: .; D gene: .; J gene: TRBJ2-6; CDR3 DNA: TGTGCCAGCAGCGCATCCTCTGGGGCCAACGTCCTGACTTTC; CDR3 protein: CASSASSGANVLTF
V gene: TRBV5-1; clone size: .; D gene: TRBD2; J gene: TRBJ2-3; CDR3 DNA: TGCGCCAGCAGTCAGGATGGACTAGCGGGGGTTAGCACAGATACGCAGTATTTT; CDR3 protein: CASSQDGLAGVSTDTQYF
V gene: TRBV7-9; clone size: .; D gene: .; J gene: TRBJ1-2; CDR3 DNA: TGTGCCAGCAGCTTTGGTCAGGCCATTCTAACTAACTATGGCTACACCTTC; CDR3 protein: CASSFGQAILTNYGYTF
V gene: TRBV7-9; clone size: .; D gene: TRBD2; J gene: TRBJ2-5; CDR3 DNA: TGTGCCAGCAGCTATCGGACTAGTGAGGAGACCCAGTACTTC; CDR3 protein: CASSYRTSEETQYF
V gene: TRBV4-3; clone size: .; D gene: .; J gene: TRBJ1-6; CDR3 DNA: TGCGCCAGCAGCCAAGATCTCGGAGAGGGTCAATCACCCCTCCACTTT; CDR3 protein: CASSQDLGEGQSPLHF
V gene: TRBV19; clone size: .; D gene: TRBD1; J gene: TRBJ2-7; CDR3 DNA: TGTGCCAGTAGTCGGGGACAGGGGGGACCCTACGAGCAGTACTTC; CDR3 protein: CASSRGQGGPYEQYF
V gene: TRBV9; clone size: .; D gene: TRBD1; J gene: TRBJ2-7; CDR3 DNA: TGTGCCAGCAGCGTAGGCGGACAGGGTCTTCTGTACTTC; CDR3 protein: CASSVGGQGLLYF